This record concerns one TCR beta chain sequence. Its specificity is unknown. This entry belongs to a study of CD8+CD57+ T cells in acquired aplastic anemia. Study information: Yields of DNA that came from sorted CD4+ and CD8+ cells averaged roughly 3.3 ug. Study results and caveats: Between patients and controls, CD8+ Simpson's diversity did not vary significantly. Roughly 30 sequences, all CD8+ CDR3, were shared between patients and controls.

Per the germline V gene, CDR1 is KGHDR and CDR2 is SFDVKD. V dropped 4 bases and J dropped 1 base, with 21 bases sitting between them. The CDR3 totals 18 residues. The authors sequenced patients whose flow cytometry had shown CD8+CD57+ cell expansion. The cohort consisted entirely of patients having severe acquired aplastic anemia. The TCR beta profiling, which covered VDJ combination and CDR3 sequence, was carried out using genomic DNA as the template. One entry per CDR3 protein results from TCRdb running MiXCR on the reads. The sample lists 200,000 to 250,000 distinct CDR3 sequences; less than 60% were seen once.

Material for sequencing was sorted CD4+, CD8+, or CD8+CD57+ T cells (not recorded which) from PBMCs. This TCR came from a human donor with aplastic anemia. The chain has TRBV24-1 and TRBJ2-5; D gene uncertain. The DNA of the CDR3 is TGTGCCACCAGTGACCCTGTATCTCGTGCCGAGACCCAAGAGACCCAGTACTTC. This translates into CATSDPVSRAETQETQYF.